The present entry profiles one T cell receptor (beta chain) with its context. The entry originates in a study of blood T cell repertoires in COVID-19. Repertoires were generated with immunoSEQ multiplex PCR, while TCRdb's copy carries only in-frame clones and drops some. The profile covers some 270,000 clones, with around 86% appearing a single time and approximately 2% taken by the ten largest. This TCR derives from a man aged 50 to 59 with acute or convalescent COVID-19. Sequencing input: peripheral blood.

The CDR3 DNA reads as TGTGCCAGCAGCTTGGAACTAGCGGGTCAGAGCTCCTACAATGAGCAGTTCTTC. Encoded protein: CASSLELAGQSSYNEQFF. The V and J genes are TRBV5-4 and TRBJ2-1, with 9 bases that match TRBD2. The trim removed 0 bases at V and 0 bases at J, leaving 7 bases unmatched. The CDR3 has 18 amino acids. Germline-derived CDR1 and CDR2 are SGHNT and YYREEE (reference sequence).